The present entry profiles one T cell receptor beta chain with its context. Antigen: not known. The record originates from a study of T cells expressing NK-cell markers. Study background: The TCR beta repertoires were obtained from sorted CD3+CD56+NKG2C+, CD3+CD56+NKG2C- and CD3+CD56-NKG2C+ T cells. Whole-study findings and limits: Once again these clonotypes came out on top in the CD3+CD56-NKG2C+ fraction of several donors. About 6 donors had dominant NKG2C+ clonotypes that comprised about 1.0-7.5% of their CD8+ T cells.

This CDR3 spans 12 amino acids. Germline CDR1 MNHNS, CDR2 SASEGT. Synthesis of TCR beta cDNA relied on 5'RACE template switching carrying UMIs. No DNA is given; TCRdb re-called the 5' RACE reads and lists each CDR3 protein once. The table gives roughly 150,000 distinct CDR3 sequences; the top ten clones make up roughly 20% of it. Sequenced: blood T cells: a sorted CD56 or NKG2C T cell subset, CD4+ or CD8+ T cells, or bulk PBMC T cells (not recorded which). The chain employs TRBV6-1 and TRBJ1-5. The receptor was isolated from a woman aged 18 to 75 in good health. CDR3 amino acids: CASRPSAAPQHF.